The 17 T cell receptor beta chains presented below share a single source sample, sequenced in a study of T cell repertoires in cytomegalovirus infection. TCRdb redid the calling of the reads with MiXCR, one entry per CDR3 protein. The sample records 450,000 to 650,000 distinct CDR3 sequences, more than 20% being singletons. Material for sequencing was PBMCs. These receptors originate from a human donor in good health (CMV status not recorded). Some clones in this sample may be carry-over from other donors' samples.

This clonotype was picked up a small number of times. The chain has TRBV7-2 and TRBJ2-3, with TRBD2 matching over 13 bases. CDR3 size: 17 residues. Unmatched junction bases numbered 11, after V lost 5 bases and J lost 6 bases. Germline V gene data show CDR1 as SGHTA and CDR2 as FQGNSA. The CDR3 sequence is CASSHGLAGDYHDTQYF. In nucleotides, the CDR3 is TGTGCCAGCAGCCACGGACTAGCGGGAGACTATCACGATACGCAGTATTTT.

This clonotype was found a few times. The rearrangement joins TRBV6-2 or TRBV6-3 to TRBJ2-1, with D perhaps TRBD1 (5 bases). Germline CDR1 MNHEY, CDR2 SVGEGT. The CDR3 has 15 residues. V was cut by 2 bases and J by 4 bases, with 12 bases left in between. For the CDR3, the DNA is TGTGCCAGCAGTTACGGGGCCGGCACGTACAATGAGCAGTTCTTC. This gives the protein CASSYGAGTYNEQFF.

The chain couples TRBV6-5 to TRBJ2-7; TRBD1 is a possible D gene (7 bases). CDR1 is MNHEY and CDR2 is SVGAGI in the germline V gene. V was clipped by 0 bases and J by 6 bases, with 12 bases between them. This CDR3 has 14 residues. Written as DNA, the CDR3 is TGTGCCAGCAGTTACTCCGGGACAGCGGGCGAGCAGTACTTC. Its protein is CASSYSGTAGEQYF.

The genes are TRBV6-2 or TRBV6-3 and TRBJ2-7; a weak D match, TRBD1 (5 bases). V dropped 2 bases and J dropped 4 bases, with 21 bases sitting between them. The CDR3 has 17 residues. CDR1 MNHEY and CDR2 SVGEGT come from the germline V gene. CDR3 in DNA: TGTGCCAGCAGTTACGCCACGGACAAAAAGAACCCTTACGAGCAGTACGTC. Protein: CASSYATDKKNPYEQYV.

This clonotype was observed many times. The rearrangement joins TRBV7-2 to TRBJ2-4; no definite D call. Germline assignment: CDR1 SGHTA and CDR2 FQGNSA. V was cut by 3 bases and J by 7 bases, with 10 bases left in between. The CDR3 runs 13 residues. The CDR3 here is CASSLVVRNIQYF. The CDR3 nucleotides read TGTGCCAGCAGCTTGGTAGTTCGGAACATTCAGTACTTC.

This clonotype was found a few times. J is TRBJ1-2 and V is TRBV19; possible D gene TRBD1, 6 bases. The CDR3 extends over 13 amino acids. Trimming cost V 6 bases and J 5 bases, with 13 bases left between them. The germline V gene encodes CDR1 LNHDA and CDR2 SQIVND (reference sequence). The CDR3 coding sequence is TGTGCCAGTAGCAATGACAGGAATTATGGCTACACCTTC. This gives the protein CASSNDRNYGYTF.

V and J are TRBV12-3 or TRBV12-4 and TRBJ2-7; D is unresolved. Between the trimmed V and J ends, which lost 5 bases and 3 bases, there was a span of 8 bases. This CDR3 is 12 amino acids long. The CDR3 nucleotides are TGTGCCAGCAGTCCATCCCACTACGAGCAGTACTTC. Its protein is CASSPSHYEQYF.

The J gene is TRBJ2-3, the V gene TRBV7-3, with 7 bases that match TRBD2. This CDR3 has 16 residues. Losses at the gene ends were 5 bases for V and 2 bases for J; bases not matched to a gene: 10. Germline V lookup: CDR1 SGHTA, CDR2 FQGTGA. In nucleotides, the CDR3 is TGTGCCAGCAGCCCTGGGACTAACCCACCCACAGATACGCAGTATTTT. This encodes CASSPGTNPPTDTQYF. The full variable domain, rest sourced from reference TRBV7-3 and TRBJ2-3, is GAGVSQTPSNKVTEKGKYVELRCDPISGHTALYWYRQSLGQGPEFLIYFQGTGAADDSGLPNDRFFAVRPEGSVSTLKIQRTERGDSAVYLCASSPGTNPPTDTQYFGPGTRLTVL.

The chain joins TRBV7-6 to TRBJ2-7; D is unclear. The CDR3 has 14 amino acids. CDR1 and CDR2 (germline): SGHVS, FNYEAQ. V lost 0 bases, J lost 1 base, and 7 bases lay in between. This CDR3 is CASSLAGRSYEQYV. The CDR3 bases are TGTGCCAGCAGCTTAGCGGGCCGATCCTACGAGCAGTACGTC.

This clonotype was recorded at least ten times. The V gene is TRBV7-2, the J gene TRBJ1-2; the D is unclear. In germline, CDR1 is SGHTA, CDR2 FQGNSA. The CDR3 is made up of 12 amino acids. V shed 5 bases and J shed 4 bases, with 8 bases lying between them. DNA for the CDR3: TGTGCCAGCAGCGTTATCGCCTATGGCTACACCTTC. Translating gives CASSVIAYGYTF.

The CDR3 spells CASSYSILAEFYNEQFF. CDR3 DNA: TGTGCCAGCAGTTACTCGATCCTAGCGGAGTTTTACAATGAGCAGTTCTTC. V is TRBV6-2 or TRBV6-3 and J is TRBJ2-1; 7 positions agree with TRBD2. This CDR3 has 17 residues. Germline lookup yields CDR1 MNHEY and CDR2 SVGEGT. The V and J ends lost 0 bases and 4 bases, in that order; junction bases with no gene match: 9.

The chain recombines TRBV27 with TRBJ2-1, with 15 positions matching TRBD2. The germline gives CDR1 MNHEY, CDR2 SMNVEV (reference sequence). Germline trimming cut 8 bases from V and 9 bases from J; bases unmatched to any gene: 14. The CDR3 loop spans 17 amino acids. DNA of the CDR3: TGTGCCAGCGCCTTAAGGAGGACTAGCGGGGGGGAAGTTGAGCAGTTCTTC. It translates to CASALRRTSGGEVEQFF.

The table lists this clonotype with a few counts. This chain uses TRBV11-3 with TRBJ2-1, with D perhaps TRBD1 or TRBD2 (5 bases each). Germline lookup yields CDR1 SGHNT and CDR2 YENEEA. The germline V and J ends were trimmed by 4 bases and 0 bases, with 16 bases remaining between them. The CDR3 runs to 17 residues. Here the CDR3 reads CASSYRSGHGSYNEQFF. In DNA form, the CDR3 reads TGTGCCAGCAGCTACCGAAGCGGACACGGCTCCTACAATGAGCAGTTCTTC.

The chain is built from TRBV7-2 and TRBJ2-4; TRBD2 aligns across 11 bases. Looked up from germline, CDR1 is SGHTA and CDR2 is FQGNSA. V lost 4 bases to trimming and J lost 5 bases; unmatched junction nucleotides: 1. The CDR3 consists of 14 residues. CDR3 sequence (DNA): TGTGCCAGCAGCTCGGGACTAGCGGAAAACATTCAGTACTTC. As protein: CASSSGLAENIQYF.

The V gene is TRBV20-1, the J gene TRBJ2-1; TRBD2 agrees at 15 bases. Germline V gives CDR1 DFQATT, CDR2 SNEGSKA (reference sequence). V shed 4 bases, J shed 10 bases, and the junction held 5 bases outside the gene matches. This CDR3 comprises 14 residues. CDR3 protein: CSAMTGTSGREQFF. Written as DNA, the CDR3 is TGCAGTGCTATGACCGGGACTAGCGGGAGGGAGCAGTTCTTC.

The chain recombines TRBV6-2 or TRBV6-3 with TRBJ2-2; possibly TRBD1 for D (5 bases). The CDR3 contains 16 residues. V lost 5 bases and J 8 bases, leaving 21 bases between the germline ends. Germline V gene data show CDR1 as MNHEY and CDR2 as SVGEGT. CDR3 coding DNA: TGTGCCAGCAGTCGAACCCCTGACAGATCTCCGGGGGAGCTGTTTTTT. Translating gives CASSRTPDRSPGELFF.

This clonotype was counted only a few times. V and J are TRBV5-5 and TRBJ1-3; D may be TRBD1 (6 bases). CDR3 length: 17 amino acids. V was cut by 4 bases and J by 0 bases, with 17 bases left in between. CDR1 SGHKS and CDR2 YYEKEE come from the germline V gene (reference sequence). CDR3 DNA sequence: TGTGCCAGCAGCGGGAGTACAGGGAGTCACTCTGGAAACACCATATATTTT. Protein sequence: CASSGSTGSHSGNTIYF. Drawing the rest from reference TRBV5-5 and TRBJ1-3, the complete variable domain is DAGVTQSPTHLIKTRGQQVTLRCSPISGHKSVSWYQQVLGQGPQFIFQYYEKEERGRGNFPDRFSARQFPNYSSELNVNALLLGDSALYLCASSGSTGSHSGNTIYFGEGSWLTVV.